This TCR beta chain was recovered during a study of blood T cell repertoires in COVID-19. Overall study context: T cells, B-cell-depleted T cells, or PBMCs supplied cDNA or gDNA.

Recruitment covered roughly 24 US areas and drew participants whose ages spanned roughly 18 to 90 years. Symptom resolution, clearance, or two negative PCRs marked donors in Cohort 3 as recovered. The CDR3 sequence is 13 residues long. The germline V gene has CDR1 LGHNA and CDR2 YNFKEQ. The V and J ends lost 4 bases and 2 bases respectively, with 8 bases between them. As originally analysed: Reference gene primer amplification yielded estimated nucleated cell counts. Produced via immunoSEQ multiplex PCR; TCRdb's table is partial and in-frame only. V, J and clone size are those of that table, while D and trimming were read from the DNA. The sample consists of about 220,000 clones, 82% of them appearing once.

This TCR was sampled from a woman aged 55 to 70 who had recovered from COVID-19. Sequencing used PBMCs or T cells enriched from blood (not recorded which). This chain links TRBV4-2 with TRBJ2-5; TRBD2 might be the D (6 bases). CDR3 amino acids: CASSRRGQETQYF. The CDR3 region has the DNA TGTGCCAGCAGCCGTCGGGGGCAAGAGACCCAGTACTTC.